In this sample, the clone carrying this TCR beta chain turned up a few times. Antigen specificity is unknown. The sample comes from a study of shared clonotypes between healthy human individuals. Study-level results: Clonotype sharing levels among donors were expected to vary with sequencing depth.

Adult donors, all healthy and HIV-negative, had no recent acute infections or vaccinations. CD4+ cells underwent separation, giving CD45RA+ naive and CD45RA-negative memory subsets. TCRdb keeps only in-frame clones here, not all; method: immunoSEQ multiplex PCR. The sample lists roughly 330,000 clones; roughly 70% were seen once. The ends were cut back, 4 bases at V and 1 base at J, with 8 bases in the middle. The germline CDR1 and CDR2 sequences are SGHRS and YFSETQ. This CDR3 has 13 residues. The receptor comes from a man aged 25-45 years in good health. The sample comprised memory CD4+ T cells sorted from blood. The subset: CD45RA-negative fraction. The gene calls are TRBV5-1 and TRBJ2-5; D remains ambiguous. This CDR3 reads CASSPNSQETQYF. In DNA, the CDR3 is TGCGCCAGCAGCCCTAACAGCCAAGAGACCCAGTACTTC.